These 10 T cell receptor beta chains originate from one sample sequenced in a study of T cell clusters in autoimmune cytopenias. Approximately 40,000 genome equivalents of blood DNA were amplified for TRB. TRB rearrangements were amplified by touch-down multiplex PCR with mixed TRB-A/B primers. No DNA is given; TCRdb re-called the multiplex PCR reads and lists each CDR3 protein once. The specimen's table records around 2,700 distinct CDR3 sequences. Material for sequencing was peripheral blood. The receptors originated from a human donor with an autoimmune cytopenia or autoimmune hepatitis (not recorded which).

This chain joins TRBV27 and TRBJ2-6; TCRdb calls TRBD1, which cannot be checked without DNA. Germline lookup yields CDR1 MNHEY and CDR2 SMNVEV (reference sequence). CDR3 length equals 17 residues. CDR3 protein: CASSPEGGPSGANVLTF.

The chain uses TRBV19 and TRBJ1-5; TCRdb names TRBD1, which stays unverified in the absence of DNA. This CDR3 comprises 15 residues. Germline V CDR1 and CDR2: LNHDA, SQIVND (reference sequence). The CDR3 loop is CASSTTGGGNQPQHF.

This clonotype counts as medium-sized (0.01 to 0.1%) by frequency. The chain is built from TRBV18 and TRBJ2-1; the D gene TCRdb calls, TRBD2, cannot be checked with no DNA. Germline CDR1 is KGHSH and CDR2 is LQKENI. The CDR3 length is 16 residues. The CDR3 spells CASSPPGLANYNEQFF.

J is TRBJ1-4 and V is TRBV6-5. Germline values: CDR1 MNHEY, CDR2 SVGAGI. The CDR3 sequence is 15 residues long. The CDR3 protein is CASSYTTGTNEKLFF.

Considering frequency, this clonotype is medium-sized. V is TRBV19 and J is TRBJ1-2. CDR1 is LNHDA, CDR2 SQIVND, per germline (reference sequence). This CDR3 has 16 residues. The CDR3 here is CASSIATEPTIHGYTF.

The V and J genes are TRBV7-6 and TRBJ2-1; checking the TCRdb D call of TRBD1 is not possible without DNA. Per the germline V gene, CDR1 is SGHVS and CDR2 is FNYEAQ. There are 16 residues in the CDR3. CDR3 region: CASSNRDQRLGNEQFF.

The rearrangement links TRBV19 to TRBJ2-3; the TCRdb D gene call, TRBD2, has no DNA to confirm it. The CDR3 is 15 amino acids. The V gene's germline CDR1 is LNHDA and CDR2 SQIVND (reference sequence). CDR3 sequence: CASSIAGGYLNTQYF.

By frequency, this clonotype registers medium-sized. The gene calls are TRBV6-4 and TRBJ2-1; the TCRdb call, TRBD2, lacks DNA for checking. From germline, CDR1 is MRHNA and CDR2 SNTAGT. The CDR3 totals 15 residues. The CDR3 reads CASSDLSGPYNEQFF.

The V call is TRBV20-1, the J call TRBJ2-7; TCRdb proposes TRBD1, but this gene call is untestable without DNA. The CDR3 runs to 13 residues. Germline V gives CDR1 DFQATT, CDR2 SNEGSKA (reference sequence). Here the CDR3 reads CSAPGTGSDEQYF.

This rearrangement joins TRBV4-2 to TRBJ2-7. The CDR3 consists of 12 residues. The germline CDR1 and CDR2 sequences are LGHNA and YNFKEQ. The CDR3 loop reads CASSKTGYEQYF.